The following is a T cell receptor beta chain sequence with its context. Profiling relied on immunoSEQ multiplex PCR, and the TCRdb table lists in-frame clones only, not all of them. The profile shows hundreds of thousands of clones, approximately 85% of them singletons. The data originate from a study of blood T cell repertoires in COVID-19. With 1 base removed from V and 1 base from J, the gap between germline ends came to 7 bases. The CDR3 covers 13 residues. Germline CDR1 reads GTSNPN; CDR2 reads SVGIG (reference sequence). The clonotype comes from a woman aged 50 to 65 with acute COVID-19. The sample comprised PBMCs or T cells enriched from blood (not recorded which). The chain couples TRBV30 to TRBJ1-1, with D hard to call. CDR3 residues: CAWSADWNTEAFF. In nucleotides, the CDR3 is TGTGCCTGGAGTGCCGACTGGAACACTGAAGCTTTCTTT.